These T cell receptor beta chains were read from a single sample in a study of T-cell reconstitution after alpha-beta-depleted transplantation in children. TCRdb reprocessed the PCR reads via MiXCR and lists one record per CDR3 protein. The data show about 410,000 distinct CDR3 sequences, with around 21% seen just once and approximately 3.8% held by the top ten. Sample: PBMCs from the stem cell graft donor, taken from the stem cell graft. The receptors stem from a human donor who donated a stem cell graft to a child with acute myeloid leukemia. The CDR3 runs from the conserved cysteine through the conserved F or W. The D gene is left open where the match is weak. The listing skips clone size in some rows; elsewhere it reads once, few, many or a size class.

>NA|TRBJ2-1|TRBV20-1|few
TGCAGTGCTGGGACCTGGAGCTCCTACAATGAGCAGTTCTTC
CSAGTWSSYNEQFF
>NA|TRBJ1-2|TRBV12-3/TRBV12-4|NA
TGTGCCAGCAGTCCAGGGGATGGCTACACCTTC
CASSPGDGYTF
>NA|TRBJ2-1|TRBV29-1|few
TGCAGCGTTGGGGATGGAGATAACAATGAGCAGTTCTTC
CSVGDGDNNEQFF
>TRBD1|TRBJ2-7|TRBV29-1|few
TGCAGCGTCCGGACAGGGTCGTTTTCTTCCTACGAGCAGTACTTC
CSVRTGSFSSYEQYF
>NA|TRBJ1-1|TRBV27|NA
TGTGCCAGCAGTTTACGGCCCCCAGGAAGGACTGAAGCTTTCTTT
CASSLRPPGRTEAFF
>NA|TRBJ2-7|TRBV28|NA
TGTGCCAGCGGGCCTCCCCCTCATACGAACTTC
CASGPPPHTNF
>TRBD1|TRBJ1-1|TRBV12-3/TRBV12-4|NA
TGTGCCAGCAGTCGTTGGCCGGGACAGGGGGCGGACACTGAAGCTTTCTTT
CASSRWPGQGADTEAFF
>NA|TRBJ2-7|TRBV25-1|many
TGTGCCAGCAGTGACCAACAGGGATCCTACGAGCAGTACTTC
CASSDQQGSYEQYF
>TRBD1|TRBJ1-1|TRBV3-1|few
TGTGCCAGCAGCCACCCGGGACAGGCGAACACTGAAGCTTTCTTT
CASSHPGQANTEAFF
>NA|TRBJ2-1|TRBV29-1|many
TGCAGCGCCGGAGGGGATCTCTACAATGAGCAGTTCTTC
CSAGGDLYNEQFF
>TRBD1|TRBJ1-2|TRBV6-5|many
TGTGCCAGCAGTCCCCGGGAAGGGGGCGACTATGGCTACACCTTC
CASSPREGGDYGYTF
>NA|TRBJ2-2|TRBV29-1|NA
TGCAGCGTTGAAGGACAGCCGAACACCGGGGAGCTGTTTTTT
CSVEGQPNTGELFF
>NA|TRBJ2-7|TRBV5-1|many
TGCGCCAGCAGCTCGACAGGTCAAGCCTACGAGCAGTACTTC
CASSSTGQAYEQYF
>NA|TRBJ1-5|TRBV24-1|few
TGTGCCACCAGTGAAACCAAGAATCAGCCCCAGCATTTT
CATSETKNQPQHF
>TRBD2|TRBJ2-2|TRBV7-2|few
TGTGCCAGCAGCCCTAGGGCGCTAGCGGACACCGGGGAGCTGTTTTTT
CASSPRALADTGELFF
>TRBD2|TRBJ2-7|TRBV7-2|NA
TGTGCCAGCAGCTTAGCGGTAGGGGGGACTAGCGGCTACGAGCAGTACTTC
CASSLAVGGTSGYEQYF
>NA|TRBJ2-2|TRBV5-5|few
TGTGCCAGCAGCTTGCATGAGATGAACACCGGGGAGCTGTTTTTT
CASSLHEMNTGELFF
>TRBD1|TRBJ1-1|TRBV4-3|NA
TGCGCCAGCAGCTTGGACAGGGCCTCCACTGAAGCTTTCTTT
CASSLDRASTEAFF
>TRBD2|TRBJ2-1|TRBV12-3/TRBV12-4|NA
TGTGCCAGCAGTCTCCCTAGCGGGAGGGTGGGTGAGCAGTTCTTC
CASSLPSGRVGEQFF
>NA|TRBJ1-2|TRBV5-6|few
TGTGCCAGCAGCGGCGAGGTCAGTTACTATGGCTACACCTTC
CASSGEVSYYGYTF
>TRBD2|TRBJ2-5|TRBV15|few
TGTGCCACCAGCAGAGATCTTCTAGCGGGACAAGAGACCCAGTACTTC
CATSRDLLAGQETQYF
>NA|TRBJ1-2|TRBV20-1|few
TGCAGTGCTATAGGACAGCTAGGATATGGCTACACCTTC
CSAIGQLGYGYTF
>NA|TRBJ1-1|TRBV12-3/TRBV12-4|few
TGTGCCAGCAGTTCCCCCCAGGGATCTGAAGCTTTCTTT
CASSSPQGSEAFF
>NA|TRBJ2-3|TRBV29-1|NA
TGCAGCGTTGAAGGTCAAGGGGATACGCAGTATTTT
CSVEGQGDTQYF
>TRBD2|TRBJ2-7|TRBV20-1|NA
TGCTGTGCTAGGCATCCTACTCGCGGGAGGTTGGGCGAGCAGTACTTC
CCARHPTRGRLGEQYF
>NA|TRBJ2-5|TRBV9|NA
TGTGCCAGCAGCGTAGATGACGGTCAAGAGACCCAGTACTTC
CASSVDDGQETQYF
>TRBD2|TRBJ2-5|TRBV6-5|few
TGTGCCAGCAGTTACCTCGGGAGGGCCAATGAGGAGACCCAGTACTTC
CASSYLGRANEETQYF
>TRBD1|TRBJ1-2|TRBV9|NA
TGTGCCAGCAGCGTAGGGGCGTTGACAGGGGTATATGGCTACACCTTC
CASSVGALTGVYGYTF
>NA|TRBJ2-3|TRBV9|many
TGTGCCAGCAGCCTCCACCCCAGTGATACGCAGTATTTT
CASSLHPSDTQYF
>NA|TRBJ2-2|TRBV20-1|few
TGCAGTGCTAGTACGGGGGCCACCGGGGAGCTGTTTTTT
CSASTGATGELFF
>NA|TRBJ2-7|TRBV12-3/TRBV12-4|NA
TGTGCCAGCAGCCTCAGCGGGTCCTTCCCGAGCTCCTACGAGCAGTACTTC
CASSLSGSFPSSYEQYF
>TRBD2|TRBJ2-7|TRBV29-1|few
TGCAGCGTAAGAATAGCGGGACCTTCCTACGAGCAGTACTTC
CSVRIAGPSYEQYF
>NA|TRBJ2-3|TRBV7-2|NA
TGTGCCAGCAGGGTAGGGACACGGACAGATACGCAGTATTTT
CASRVGTRTDTQYF
>TRBD1|TRBJ2-5|TRBV5-1|NA
TGCGCCAGCCAAGACCGGGACAGGGGTTTAGGGGAGACCCAGTACTTC
CASQDRDRGLGETQYF
>NA|TRBJ2-1|TRBV20-1|NA
TGCAGTGCTAGAGGGGGTCAGCTCTACAATGAGCAGTTCTTC
CSARGGQLYNEQFF
>TRBD2|TRBJ2-7|TRBV27|many
TGTGCCAGCGGCGAAGCGGGAGGGCCTTACGAGCAGTACTTC
CASGEAGGPYEQYF
>NA|TRBJ2-6|TRBV6-1|many
TGTGCCAGCAGTGCCTCAACAGGGACCGGGGCCAACGTCCTGACTTTC
CASSASTGTGANVLTF
>TRBD2|TRBJ2-5|TRBV12-3/TRBV12-4|NA
TGTGCCAGCAGTTTCGGCGGGAGCGGGGAGACCCAGTACTTC
CASSFGGSGETQYF
>NA|TRBJ2-5|TRBV12-3/TRBV12-4|NA
TGTGCCAGCAGTTTGAAATTGTTGGGTATTGGGGAGACCCAGTACTTC
CASSLKLLGIGETQYF
>NA|TRBJ2-1|TRBV20-1|few
TGCAGTGCTAGAAGAGTGTATGAGCAGTTCTTC
CSARRVYEQFF
>NA|TRBJ2-3|TRBV29-1|few
TGCAGCGGCCAACATGGGGCGAAAACGGGGTCAGATACGCAGTATTTT
CSGQHGAKTGSDTQYF
>NA|TRBJ1-2|TRBV19|NA
TGTGCCAGTAGCCGACCAGGGGAAAGCTATGGCTACACCTTC
CASSRPGESYGYTF
>TRBD2|TRBJ2-7|TRBV20-1|NA
TGCTGTGCTAGTATTCTCGGGCTAGCGGCCTCCTACGAGCAGTACTTC
CCASILGLAASYEQYF
>TRBD1|TRBJ2-7|TRBV29-1|many
TGCAGCGCCTGGGGGGACAGGGTCTACGAGCAGTACTTC
CSAWGDRVYEQYF
>NA|TRBJ2-7|TRBV29-1|few
TGCAGCGTTGGAGGCCTAAGCGGGTACGAGCAGTACTTC
CSVGGLSGYEQYF
>NA|TRBJ2-2|TRBV21-1|NA
TGTGCCAGCAGCAAAAAAACGGGGACCGGGGAGCTGTTTTTT
CASSKKTGTGELFF
>NA|TRBJ2-5|TRBV7-6|NA
TGTGCCAGCAGCTCCCGGGACACACAAGAGACCCAGTACTTC
CASSSRDTQETQYF
>TRBD2|TRBJ2-1|TRBV11-2|NA
TGTGCCAGCCAAGTGCAGCGGGAGGGTGGTGAGCAGTTCTTC
CASQVQREGGEQFF
>NA|TRBJ2-4|TRBV28|NA
TGTGCCAGCAGAGCCGGACAGAAAAACATTCAGTACTTC
CASRAGQKNIQYF
>NA|TRBJ1-4|TRBV7-8|many
TGTGCCAGCAGCCACCTTTCTGCAACTAATGAAAAACTGTTTTTT
CASSHLSATNEKLFF
>NA|TRBJ2-5|TRBV6-7|few
TGTGTCGGGGCGGCAGGGCCGATTCAAGAGACCCAGTACTTC
CVGAAGPIQETQYF
>NA|TRBJ2-2|TRBV7-2|NA
TGTGCCAGCAGCAATCTTGGACTGAGTCTCACCGGGGAGCTGTTTTTT
CASSNLGLSLTGELFF
>NA|TRBJ2-3|TRBV27|NA
TGTGCCAGCACCAACGCGGCGGATACGCAGTATTTT
CASTNAADTQYF